One and the same sample provided the 29 T cell receptor beta chains below, sequenced in a study of tumor-infiltrating lymphocytes in glioblastoma multiforme (dated by TCRdb to the late 2010s). TCRdb names Illumina HiSeq 2500 as the instrument used. A modified ARM-PCR protocol with multiple V-beta primers and a C-beta primer was used to build TCRB libraries from RNA via three nested multiplex PCR rounds. TCRdb reanalyzed the raw reads on its own, using fastp at Q25 for trimming and MiXCR for clone calling, and kept in-frame beta chains. Each CDR3 protein gets just one entry, which takes the most common genes and DNA from the rows behind it. Here the sample has 8,500 to 10,000 distinct CDR3 sequences; 67% occur a single time. The ten largest clonotypes hold less than 65% of the sample. The source material was brain tumor tissue. The source is a male donor with glioblastoma.

This clonotype was counted a single time. One end of the junction does not line up with germline, which may come from a read error. J is TRBJ2-5 and V is TRBV11-2; perhaps TRBD1 as D (6 bases). The CDR3 covers 14 residues. The germline V gene has CDR1 SGHAT and CDR2 FQNNGV. CDR3 DNA: TGTGCCAGCGGCTTCCAAACAGGGCGGGAGACCCAGTACTTC. Protein sequence: CASGFQTGRETQYF.

The chain combines TRBV7-9 with TRBJ2-7, with 8 bases lining up with TRBD2. The CDR3 covers 15 residues. V shed 2 bases and J 3 bases; nucleotides not matched to a gene: 6. Germline CDR1 reads SEHNR; CDR2 reads FQNEAQ (reference sequence). Here the CDR3 DNA reads TGTGCCAGCAGCTTACGGGGACTAGATAACTACGAGCAGTACTTC. It codes for CASSLRGLDNYEQYF. Full variable domain (missing parts from reference TRBV7-9 and TRBJ2-7): DTGVSQNPRHKITKRGQNVTFRCDPISEHNRLYWYRQTLGQGPEFLTYFQNEAQLEKSRLLSDRFSAERPKGSFSTLEIQRTEQGDSAMYLCASSLRGLDNYEQYFGPGTRLTVT.

The chain combines TRBV5-1 with TRBJ2-7; D possibly corresponds to TRBD1 (6 bases). The CDR3 extends over 15 amino acids. CDR1 is SGHRS, CDR2 YFSETQ, per germline. Trimming left V 4 bases short and J 0 bases short, with 14 bases between. The CDR3 sequence is CASSQTTGNSYEQYF. The CDR3 coding sequence is TGCGCCAGCAGCCAAACGACAGGTAACTCCTACGAGCAGTACTTC.

The CDR3: CASSLRRGSEAFF. DNA for the CDR3: TGTGCCAGCAGCTTACGACGGGGCTCTGAAGCTTTCTTT. The rearrangement links TRBV7-8 to TRBJ1-1; the D gene is possibly TRBD1 (5 bases). The CDR3 has 13 amino acids. The V end was cut by 2 bases, the J end by 6 bases, with 10 bases between. The germline gives CDR1 SGHVS, CDR2 FQNEAQ.

By share, this clonotype counts as large. The V and J genes are TRBV11-2 and TRBJ2-1; D is unclear. The CDR3 loop spans 15 amino acids. Trimming took off 4 bases at V and 0 bases at J, with 10 bases between the two ends. Germline CDR1 is SGHAT and CDR2 is FQNNGV. The CDR3 protein is CASSSSQFSYNEQFF. The CDR3 DNA reads as TGTGCCAGCAGCTCCTCCCAGTTCTCCTACAATGAGCAGTTCTTC.

In its sample, this clonotype was seen a few times. The rearrangement uses TRBV19 and TRBJ2-2; D is undetermined. V was clipped by 1 base and J by 2 bases, with 8 bases between them. Germline CDR1 reads LNHDA; CDR2 reads SQIVND (reference sequence). This CDR3 region has 15 residues. In nucleotides, the CDR3 is TGTGCCAGTAGTATAGTAGGGTTCAACACCGGGGAGCTGTTTTTT. Protein product: CASSIVGFNTGELFF.

This clonotype was recorded at least ten times. A read error may produce the germline difference seen at one junction end. This chain links TRBV10-3 with TRBJ2-7, with unresolved D. Germline V gives CDR1 ENHRY, CDR2 SYGVKD. CDR3 length: 8 residues. The CDR3, as DNA: TGTGCCATCAATGAGCAGTACTTC. The encoded protein is CAINEQYF.

This clonotype appeared a few times. A much larger clone differs from this one at a single base, so this may be a read error. The chain joins TRBV5-1 to TRBJ2-1, with D perhaps matching TRBD1 or TRBD2 (5 bases each). This CDR3 has 16 amino acids. CDR1 and CDR2 from the germline V gene are SGHRS and YFSETQ. The DNA of the CDR3 is TGCGTCAGCAGCGACCCCGGGACGCAATATTACAATGAGCAGTTCTTC. Translation gives CVSSDPGTQYYNEQFF. The variable domain in full, with the rest retrieved from reference TRBV5-1 and TRBJ2-1, is KAGVTQTPRYLIKTRGQQVTLSCSPISGHRSVSWYQQTPGQGLQFLFEYFSETQRNKGNFPGRFSGRQFSNSRSEMNVSTLELGDSALYLCVSSDPGTQYYNEQFFGPGTRLTVL.

V and J are TRBV29-1 and TRBJ1-3; no clear D. The V and J ends lost 1 base and 2 bases respectively, with 9 bases between them. This CDR3 spans 14 amino acids. Germline V CDR1 and CDR2: SQVTM, ANQGSEA. CDR3 protein: CSVEVGQTGNTIYF. DNA of the CDR3: TGCAGCGTTGAAGTGGGCCAGACTGGAAACACCATATATTTT.

The chain employs TRBV29-1 and TRBJ1-1; weak D call: TRBD1 (5 bases). Trimming shortened V by 3 bases and J by 0 bases, and 11 bases separated the two germline ends. The CDR3 is 14 residues long. In germline, CDR1 is SQVTM, CDR2 ANQGSEA. Written as DNA, the CDR3 is TGCAGCGTTGATCGACAGAATTTGAACACTGAAGCTTTCTTT. Its protein is CSVDRQNLNTEAFF.

The chain links TRBV10-2 to TRBJ1-6, with D unclear. This CDR3 is 15 amino acids long. From germline, CDR1 is WSHSY and CDR2 SAAADI. Trimming pared 6 bases from V and 10 bases from J, leaving 19 bases between. CDR3 loop: CASRGDLSHISPLHF. DNA of the CDR3: TGCGCCAGCAGGGGAGACCTCTCACACATATCACCCCTCCACTTT.

Worth noting for this clonotype: An end of the junction does not agree with germline; a read error may underlie this. The gene calls are TRBV6-6 and TRBJ2-2; 9 bases line up with TRBD1. The CDR3 loop spans 15 amino acids. Per the germline V gene, CDR1 is MNHNY and CDR2 is SVGAGI (reference sequence). CDR3 sequence (DNA): TGTGCCAGCAGTCCACAGGGGGCGGTTACCGGGGAGCTGTCTTTT. This codes for CASSPQGAVTGELSF.

The chain couples TRBV20-1 to TRBJ2-5; TRBD2 matches at 8 bases. This CDR3 comprises 14 residues. Germline-derived CDR1 and CDR2 are DFQATT and SNEGSKA (reference sequence). The V and J ends lost 4 bases and 2 bases, in that order; junction bases with no gene match: 6. In DNA form, the CDR3 reads TGCAGTGCTATATCACGGGGGGGACAAGAGACCCAGTACTTC. This translates into CSAISRGGQETQYF.

The V call is TRBV11-2, the J call TRBJ2-3; D ambiguous. This CDR3 spans 11 amino acids. Trimming cost V 2 bases and J 6 bases, with 3 bases left between them. Germline-derived CDR1 and CDR2 are SGHAT and FQNNGV. CDR3 sequence (DNA): TGTGCCAGCAGCTTATGGGATACGCAGTATTTT. As protein: CASSLWDTQYF. Based on the CDR3 plus reference TRBV11-2 and TRBJ2-3, the full variable domain is EAGVAQSPRYKIIEKRQSVAFWCNPISGHATLYWYQQILGQGPKLLIQFQNNGVVDDSQLPKDRFSAERLKGVDSTLKIQPAKLEDSAVYLCASSLWDTQYFGPGTRLTVL.

On this clonotype itself: Relative to the germline gene, one junction end is altered; a read error may explain this. The V and J genes are TRBV4-1 and TRBJ1-1, with TRBD1 as a possible D gene (5 bases). Germline assignment: CDR1 MGHRA and CDR2 YSYEKL. This CDR3 region has 15 residues. The DNA for the CDR3 is TGCGCCAGCAGCCAAGATTGGGGGTCAGCCATCGAAGCGTTCTTT. Translation gives CASSQDWGSAIEAFF.

This clonotype has a single count. The germline gene is not matched at one end of the junction; a read error may be the cause. This sequence joins TRBV6-5 and TRBJ2-1; 8 nucleotides match TRBD2. There are 13 residues in the CDR3. Germline V CDR1 and CDR2: MNHEY, SVGAGI. This CDR3 is CAGSYSGGDEQSF. CDR3 sequence (DNA): TGTGCCGGCAGTTACTCGGGAGGGGATGAGCAGTCCTTC.

V is TRBV11-2 and J is TRBJ1-2, with D hard to call. The V end lost 4 bases, the J end lost 8 bases, and 11 bases lay between the germline ends. This CDR3 comprises 12 residues. Germline V lookup: CDR1 SGHAT, CDR2 FQNNGV. The DNA of the CDR3 is TGTGCCAGCAGCTCAGGCTTAGGAGGCTACACCTTC. It encodes CASSSGLGGYTF.

CDR3 sequence: CCSIPSGANVLTF. The CDR3 DNA is TGTTGCAGCATCCCCTCTGGGGCCAACGTCCTGACTTTC. This chain uses TRBV6-1 with TRBJ2-6, with no clear D. The length of the CDR3 is 13 residues. The germline V gene has CDR1 MNHNS and CDR2 SASEGT.

The chain has TRBV12-3 or TRBV12-4 and TRBJ1-1, with D possibly matching TRBD1 (5 bases). The ends were cut back, 6 bases at V and 3 bases at J, with 8 bases in the middle. The CDR3 totals 12 residues. The CDR3 region is CASSRAYTEAFF. The DNA of the CDR3 is TGTGCCAGCAGCAGGGCCTACACTGAAGCTTTCTTT.

This clonotype was recorded a few times. CDR3 residues: CASKGGVSYEQYF. The CDR3 nucleotides are TGTGCCAGCAAGGGCGGGGTCTCCTACGAGCAGTACTTC. The chain links TRBV2 to TRBJ2-7; TRBD2 is a possible D gene (6 bases). Germline lookup yields CDR1 SNHLY and CDR2 FYNNEI. This CDR3 comprises 13 residues. V lost 7 bases to trimming and J lost 0 bases, with 10 bases between them.

As concerns this clonotype: Lacking the conserved final phenylalanine or tryptophan, this CDR3 likely reflects a read error. It is unclear where the CDR3 begins or ends on the DNA, so no DNA is shown, and the CDR3 is as TCRdb lists it. CDR3: CSARGQGSDSSYEQYL. This sequence joins TRBV20-1 and TRBJ2-7. The CDR3 has 16 amino acids, counting both end residues. Germline V gives CDR1 DFQATT, CDR2 SNEGSKA (reference sequence).

V and J are TRBV29-1 and TRBJ2-7; possible D gene TRBD2, 7 bases. Germline CDR1 SQVTM, CDR2 ANQGSEA. The CDR3 covers 12 residues. Trimming cost V 3 bases and J 10 bases, with 16 bases left between them. The CDR3 DNA sequence: TGCAGCGTTGACACAGGGAGGGCCGACCAGTACTTC. Translation gives CSVDTGRADQYF.

This clonotype was seen only once. V gene TRBV11-3 combines with J gene TRBJ2-4; 9 nucleotides align to TRBD2. V gave up 3 bases and J gave up 13 bases; unmatched junction bases: 16. There are 16 residues in the CDR3. Germline values: CDR1 SGHNT, CDR2 YENEEA. The CDR3 sequence: CASSLSGGTGENKQYF. In DNA, the CDR3 is TGTGCCAGCAGCTTGAGCGGGGGGACGGGGGAAAATAAGCAGTACTTC.

By share of the sample, this clonotype is medium-sized. CDR3 region: CASSGRDRVYGYTF. The CDR3 DNA reads TGCGCCAGCAGCGGCCGGGACAGGGTCTATGGCTACACCTTC. The chain joins TRBV4-1 to TRBJ1-2, with 9 bases matching TRBD1. The trim removed 5 bases at V and 4 bases at J, leaving 5 bases unmatched. Per the germline V gene, CDR1 is MGHRA and CDR2 is YSYEKL. CDR3 size: 14 residues.

V usage is TRBV7-8 and J usage is TRBJ2-7, with 10 bases aligning to TRBD2. The V segment lost 7 bases and the J segment 1 base; nucleotides outside the gene matches: 4. The CDR3 is 14 amino acids. Germline CDR1 is SGHVS and CDR2 is FQNEAQ. CDR3 loop: CASTRTSGSYEQYF. The CDR3 DNA is TGTGCCAGCACTAGGACTAGCGGTTCCTACGAGCAGTACTTC.

In its sample, this clonotype ranks as medium-sized. The chain uses TRBV20-1 and TRBJ1-1; D remains unclear. V was trimmed by 3 bases and J by 0 bases, leaving 14 bases between them. The length of the CDR3 is 15 residues. Germline lookup yields CDR1 DFQATT and CDR2 SNEGSKA (reference sequence). The CDR3 protein is CSAREGRQMNTEAFF. The CDR3, as DNA: TGCAGTGCTAGGGAAGGACGGCAGATGAACACTGAAGCTTTCTTT.

The V gene is TRBV5-1, the J gene TRBJ2-3; 11 bases match TRBD2. The trim removed 7 bases at V and 2 bases at J, leaving 9 bases unmatched. Per germline, CDR1 SGHRS and CDR2 YFSETQ. This CDR3 comprises 16 residues. Written as DNA, the CDR3 is TGCGCCAGCGGCGTCGGGACTAGCGGCCCCACAGATACGCAGTATTTT. Residues: CASGVGTSGPTDTQYF.

The V and J genes are TRBV12-3 or TRBV12-4 and TRBJ1-3; D gene ambiguous. This CDR3 is 17 amino acids long. V lost 2 bases and J lost 0, with 14 bases in between. The chain's CDR3 is CASSLFPRDISGNTIYF. The CDR3 region has the DNA TGTGCCAGCAGTTTATTCCCTAGGGATATCTCTGGAAACACCATATATTTT.

Details on this clonotype: No conserved phenylalanine or tryptophan is present at the end of the CDR3, so a read error is the likely explanation. The chain employs TRBV6-5 and TRBJ2-3; TRBD2 might be the D (6 bases). This CDR3 region has 16 residues. Germline loops: CDR1 MNHEY, CDR2 SVGAGI. V was clipped by 4 bases and J by 1 base, with 15 bases between them. CDR3: CASSSLVSGGTDTQYL. The CDR3 coding sequence is TGTGCCAGCAGTTCCCTAGTTAGCGGAGGCACAGATACGCAGTATCTT.